This T cell receptor (beta chain) was observed in a study of blood T cell repertoires in COVID-19 (dated by TCRdb to 2018 to 2020). Some background on the complete study: Samples covering the acute and convalescent phases of COVID-19 were provided by collaborators in the United States, Italy and Spain. Where available, HLA class I and class II types were taken from metadata supplied by the sample provider and were not determined by assay-based typing. The prospective study material was composed of cDNA or gDNA derived from T cells, B-cell-depleted T cells, or PBMCs. Deeply sampled blood TCRbeta repertoires from subjects exposed to, actively infected with, or recovered from COVID-19 were included in the dataset. A freely available public database, intended as a resource for researchers studying the immune response to SARS-CoV-2, is where the repertoires were released. Samples came from the ongoing ImmuneRACE study (first 160 participants) plus 1,254 subjects from 6 global collaborators. The sample metadata nearly always contained a de-identified subject ID, COVID-19 status, age in years and sex.

This clone has just a few counts. What antigen it recognizes has not been identified. No much larger clone is present one base from it, and per-base qualities are unavailable. Enrolling through a virtual design, the prospective study's participants ranged in age from roughly 18 to 100 years and lived across about two dozen United States geographic areas. Cohort assignment in the prospective study relied on participant-reported clinical history from a screening survey and a study questionnaire. Recovered participants in ImmuneRACE Cohort 3 were defined by two consecutive negative NP/OP PCR tests, clearance by a healthcare professional, or resolution of symptoms. Mobile phlebotomists in the prospective study collected whole blood, serum and a nasopharyngeal or oropharyngeal swab from every participant. Over a roughly 2-month period, participants in the prospective study had the option of providing additional blood draws and questionnaires. Prospective study blood samples were shipped either frozen or at room temperature before DNA extraction.

The immunoSEQ Assay, a bias-controlled multiplex PCR, was used to amplify TCRbeta CDR3 regions from genomic DNA. The original pipeline was this. Nucleated cell counts per sample were estimated from amplification of reference gene primers within the assay. To quantify the absolute abundance of each unique TCRbeta CDR3 rearrangement, sequence reads were collapsed and filtered. For each sample, productive Simpson clonality was calculated as the square root of Simpson's diversity index across productive rearrangements. What TCRdb holds here is the immuneACCESS table cut down to in-frame rearrangements. Part of the clones is not present; checked against another copy, under half of the missing clones reflect an unresolved V gene, and the others are unexplained. The D gene and trimming were derived from the DNA, and the V and J assignments and clone size from that table. Present in this sample are about 200,000 clones, about 89% of which were seen just once. Approximately 8.2% of the sample goes to the ten largest clones.

In the germline V gene (reference sequence), CDR1 corresponds to LNHDA and CDR2 to SQIVND. The CDR3 runs 12 residues from the cysteine to the phenylalanine. Just the 36-base CDR3 DNA is kept, in frame starting at base 1. V lost 6 bases and J lost 6 bases; the stretch between them is 10 bases long. The full study reports these points: The amount of clinical and demographic metadata varied by source and participant and was provided uncurated.

The clonotype comes from a woman under 30 who had recovered from COVID-19. The sample consisted of PBMCs or T cells enriched from blood (not recorded which). Rearrangement joined TRBV19 to TRBJ2-3; a confident D gene designation cannot be given. The CDR3 here reads CASSSYRDTQYF. The nucleotides are TGTGCCAGTAGCTCATATCGGGATACGCAGTATTTT.